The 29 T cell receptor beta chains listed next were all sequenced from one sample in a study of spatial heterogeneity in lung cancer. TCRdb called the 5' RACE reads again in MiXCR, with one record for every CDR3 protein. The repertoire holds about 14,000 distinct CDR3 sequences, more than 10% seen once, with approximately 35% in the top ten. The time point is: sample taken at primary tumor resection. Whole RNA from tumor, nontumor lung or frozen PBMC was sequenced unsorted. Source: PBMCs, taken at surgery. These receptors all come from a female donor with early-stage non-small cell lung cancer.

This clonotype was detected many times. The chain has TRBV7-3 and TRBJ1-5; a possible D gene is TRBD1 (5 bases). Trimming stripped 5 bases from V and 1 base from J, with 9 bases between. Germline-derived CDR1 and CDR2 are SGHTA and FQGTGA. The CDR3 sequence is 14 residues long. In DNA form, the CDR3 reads TGTGCCAGCAGCCCCAGGGACAGCAATCAGCCCCAGCATTTT. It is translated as CASSPRDSNQPQHF.

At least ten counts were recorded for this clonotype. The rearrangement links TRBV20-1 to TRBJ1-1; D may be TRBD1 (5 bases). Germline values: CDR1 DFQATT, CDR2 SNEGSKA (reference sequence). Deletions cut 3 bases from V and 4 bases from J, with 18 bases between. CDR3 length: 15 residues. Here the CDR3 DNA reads TGCAGTGCTAGGGCTACAGGAGTCTCCACCACTGAAGCTTTCTTT. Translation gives CSARATGVSTTEAFF.

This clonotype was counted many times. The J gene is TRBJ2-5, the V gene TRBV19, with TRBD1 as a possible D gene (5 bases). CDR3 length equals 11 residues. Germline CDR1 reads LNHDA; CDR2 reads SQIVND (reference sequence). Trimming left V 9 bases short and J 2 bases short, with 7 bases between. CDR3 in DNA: TGTGCCAGCAGACAGCAAGAGACCCAGTACTTC. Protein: CASRQQETQYF.

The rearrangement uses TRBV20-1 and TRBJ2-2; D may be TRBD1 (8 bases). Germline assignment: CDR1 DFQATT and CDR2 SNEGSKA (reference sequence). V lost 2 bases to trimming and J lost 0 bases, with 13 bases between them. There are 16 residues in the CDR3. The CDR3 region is CSARTGGASNTGELFF. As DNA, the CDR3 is TGCAGTGCTAGAACAGGGGGGGCCTCGAACACCGGGGAGCTGTTTTTT.

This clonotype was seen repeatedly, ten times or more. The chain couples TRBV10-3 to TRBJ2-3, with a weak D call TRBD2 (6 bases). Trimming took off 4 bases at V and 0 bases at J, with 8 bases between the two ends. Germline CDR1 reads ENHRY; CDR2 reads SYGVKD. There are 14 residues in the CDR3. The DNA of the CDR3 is TGTGCCATCAGTGCGGGACTTAGCACAGATACGCAGTATTTT. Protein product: CAISAGLSTDTQYF.

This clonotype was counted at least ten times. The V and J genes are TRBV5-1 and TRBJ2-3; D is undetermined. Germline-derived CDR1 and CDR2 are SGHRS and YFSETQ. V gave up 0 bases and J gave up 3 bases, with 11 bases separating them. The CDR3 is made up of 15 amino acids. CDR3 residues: CASSLGVERTDTQYF. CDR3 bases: TGCGCCAGCAGCTTGGGGGTCGAAAGGACAGATACGCAGTATTTT.

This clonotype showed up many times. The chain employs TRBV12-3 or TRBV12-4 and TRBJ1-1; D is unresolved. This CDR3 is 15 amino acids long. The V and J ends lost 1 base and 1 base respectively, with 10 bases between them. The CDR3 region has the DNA TGTGCCAGCAGTTTAGGGAGGGCGGAGAACACTGAAGCTTTCTTT. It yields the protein CASSLGRAENTEAFF.

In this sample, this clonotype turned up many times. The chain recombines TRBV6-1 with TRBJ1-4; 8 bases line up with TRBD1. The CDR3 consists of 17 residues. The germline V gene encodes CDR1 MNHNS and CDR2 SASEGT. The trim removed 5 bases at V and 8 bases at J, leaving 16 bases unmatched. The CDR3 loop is CASSLGGAQGAREKLFF. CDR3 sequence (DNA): TGTGCCAGCAGTCTCGGGGGGGCCCAGGGGGCGAGGGAAAAACTGTTTTTT.

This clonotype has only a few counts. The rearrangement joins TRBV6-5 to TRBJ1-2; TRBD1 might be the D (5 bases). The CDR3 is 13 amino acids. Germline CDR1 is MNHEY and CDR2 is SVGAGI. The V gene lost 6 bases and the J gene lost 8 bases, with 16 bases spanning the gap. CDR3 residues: CASRGLGGTGYTF. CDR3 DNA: TGTGCCAGCAGGGGGCTGGGAGGTACGGGCTACACCTTC.

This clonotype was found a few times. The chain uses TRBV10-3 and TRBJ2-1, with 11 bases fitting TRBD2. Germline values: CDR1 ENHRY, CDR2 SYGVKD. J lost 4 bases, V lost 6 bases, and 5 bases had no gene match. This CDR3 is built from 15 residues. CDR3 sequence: CAIRSSGGEYNEQFF. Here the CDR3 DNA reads TGTGCCATCAGGAGTAGCGGGGGGGAATACAATGAGCAGTTCTTC.

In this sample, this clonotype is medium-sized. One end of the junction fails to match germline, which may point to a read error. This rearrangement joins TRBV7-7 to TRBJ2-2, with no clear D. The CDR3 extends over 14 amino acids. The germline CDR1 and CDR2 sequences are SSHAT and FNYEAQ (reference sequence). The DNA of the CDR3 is TGTGCTAGCAGCTCCGACGCCGAATTCGGGGAGCTGTTTTTT. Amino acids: CASSSDAEFGELFF.

CDR3 region: CASSGGTGTLEKLFF. The CDR3 DNA is TGCGCCAGCAGCGGCGGGACAGGGACGCTAGAAAAACTGTTTTTT. The chain couples TRBV5-1 to TRBJ1-4; 9 bases are shared with TRBD1. Germline CDR1 and CDR2: SGHRS and YFSETQ. This CDR3 has 15 amino acids. V shed 4 bases, J shed 8 bases, and the junction held 9 bases outside the gene matches.

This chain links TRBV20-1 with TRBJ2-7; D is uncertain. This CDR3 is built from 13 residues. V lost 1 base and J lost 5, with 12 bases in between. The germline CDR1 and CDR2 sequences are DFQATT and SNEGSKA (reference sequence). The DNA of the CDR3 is TGCAGTGCTAGAGGCATACCCTACGACGAGCAGTACTTC. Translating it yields CSARGIPYDEQYF.

The CDR3 coding sequence is TGTGCCGAGGACAGGGGGAACACTGAAGCTTTCTTT. This translates into CAEDRGNTEAFF. This rearrangement joins TRBV30 to TRBJ1-1; TRBD1 agrees at 9 bases. Losses at the gene ends were 8 bases for V and 1 base for J; bases not matched to a gene: 2. This CDR3 has 12 amino acids. CDR1 and CDR2 (germline): GTSNPN, SVGIG (reference sequence).

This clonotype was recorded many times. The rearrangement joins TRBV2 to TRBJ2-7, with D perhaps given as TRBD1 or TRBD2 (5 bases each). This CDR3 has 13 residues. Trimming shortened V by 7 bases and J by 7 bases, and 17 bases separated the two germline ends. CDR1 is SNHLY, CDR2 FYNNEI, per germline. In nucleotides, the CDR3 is TGTGCCAGCATCTTTTCTTCGGGGACGGAGCAGTACTTC. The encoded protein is CASIFSSGTEQYF.

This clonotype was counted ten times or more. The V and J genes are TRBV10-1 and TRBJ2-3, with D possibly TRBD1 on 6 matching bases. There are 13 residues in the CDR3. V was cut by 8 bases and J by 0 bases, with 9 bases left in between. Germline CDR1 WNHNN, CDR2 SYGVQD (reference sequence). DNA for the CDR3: TGCGCCAGCGGCACAGGGAGCACAGATACGCAGTATTTT. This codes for CASGTGSTDTQYF.

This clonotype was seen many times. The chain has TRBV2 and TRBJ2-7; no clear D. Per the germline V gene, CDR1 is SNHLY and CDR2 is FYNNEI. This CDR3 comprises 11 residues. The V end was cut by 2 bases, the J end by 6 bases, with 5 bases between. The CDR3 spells CASSEIAEQYF. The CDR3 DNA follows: TGTGCCAGCAGTGAAATTGCCGAGCAGTACTTC.

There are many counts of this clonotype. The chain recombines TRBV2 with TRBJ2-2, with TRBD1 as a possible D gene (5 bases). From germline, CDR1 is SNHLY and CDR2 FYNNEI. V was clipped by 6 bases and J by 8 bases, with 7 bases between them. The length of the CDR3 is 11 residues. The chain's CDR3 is CASRYRGELFF. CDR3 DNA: TGTGCCAGCAGATACAGGGGGGAGCTGTTTTTT.

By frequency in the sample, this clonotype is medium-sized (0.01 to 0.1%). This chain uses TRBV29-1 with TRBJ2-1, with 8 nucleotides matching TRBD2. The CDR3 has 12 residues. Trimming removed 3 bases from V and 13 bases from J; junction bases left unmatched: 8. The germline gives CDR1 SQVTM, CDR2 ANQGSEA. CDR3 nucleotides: TGCAGCGTTGATACTAGCGGAGCTAAACAGTTCTTC. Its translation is CSVDTSGAKQFF.

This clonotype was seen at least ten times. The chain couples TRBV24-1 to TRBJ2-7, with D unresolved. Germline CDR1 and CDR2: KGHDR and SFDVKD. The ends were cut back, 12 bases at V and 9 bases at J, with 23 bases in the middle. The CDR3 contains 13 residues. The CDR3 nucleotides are TGTGCCGCCCGCGTATGGTCTGTTATGGGGCAGTACTTC. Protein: CAARVWSVMGQYF.

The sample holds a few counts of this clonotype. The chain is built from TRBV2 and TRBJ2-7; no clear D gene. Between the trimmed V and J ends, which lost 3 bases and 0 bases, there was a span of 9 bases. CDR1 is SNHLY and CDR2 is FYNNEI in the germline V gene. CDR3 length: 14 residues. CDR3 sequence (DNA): TGTGCCAGCAGTGAGCGATGGAGCTCCTACGAGCAGTACTTC. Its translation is CASSERWSSYEQYF.

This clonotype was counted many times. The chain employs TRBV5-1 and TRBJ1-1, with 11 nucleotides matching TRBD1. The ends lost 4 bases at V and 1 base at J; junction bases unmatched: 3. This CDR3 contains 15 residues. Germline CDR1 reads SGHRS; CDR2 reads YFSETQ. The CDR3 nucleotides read TGCGCCAGCAGCGTGGGGACAGGGGGGAACACTGAAGCTTTCTTT. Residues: CASSVGTGGNTEAFF. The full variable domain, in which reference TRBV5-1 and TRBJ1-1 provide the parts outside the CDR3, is KAGVTQTPRYLIKTRGQQVTLSCSPISGHRSVSWYQQTPGQGLQFLFEYFSETQRNKGNFPGRFSGRQFSNSRSEMNVSTLELGDSALYLCASSVGTGGNTEAFFGQGTRLTVV.

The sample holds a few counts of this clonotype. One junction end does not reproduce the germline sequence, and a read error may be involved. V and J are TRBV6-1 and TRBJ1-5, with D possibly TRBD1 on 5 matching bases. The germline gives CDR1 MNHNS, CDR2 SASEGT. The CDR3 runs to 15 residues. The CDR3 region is CASSEGALGIQPQHF. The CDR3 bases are TGTGCCAGCAGCGAAGGGGCCTTGGGGATTCAGCCCCAGCATTTT.

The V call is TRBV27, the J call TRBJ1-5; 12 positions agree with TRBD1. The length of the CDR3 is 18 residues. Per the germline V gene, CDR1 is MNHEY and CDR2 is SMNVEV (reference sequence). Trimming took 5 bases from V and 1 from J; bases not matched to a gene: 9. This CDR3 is CASSKTGTGGQSNQPQHF. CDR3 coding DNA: TGTGCCAGCAGTAAGACCGGGACAGGGGGCCAGAGCAATCAGCCCCAGCATTTT.

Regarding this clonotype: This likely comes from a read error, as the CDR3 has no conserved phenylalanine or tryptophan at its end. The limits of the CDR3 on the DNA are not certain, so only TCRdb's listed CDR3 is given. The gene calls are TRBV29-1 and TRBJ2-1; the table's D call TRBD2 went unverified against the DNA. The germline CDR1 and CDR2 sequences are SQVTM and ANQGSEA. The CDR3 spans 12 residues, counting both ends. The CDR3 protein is CSVGTETRGEFS.

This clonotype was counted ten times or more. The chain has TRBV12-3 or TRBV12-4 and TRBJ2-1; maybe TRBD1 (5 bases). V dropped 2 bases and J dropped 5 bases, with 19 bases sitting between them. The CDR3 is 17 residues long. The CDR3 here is CASSLRVSLGRHNEQFF. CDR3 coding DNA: TGTGCCAGCAGTTTAAGGGTCAGTTTGGGGCGGCACAATGAGCAGTTCTTC.

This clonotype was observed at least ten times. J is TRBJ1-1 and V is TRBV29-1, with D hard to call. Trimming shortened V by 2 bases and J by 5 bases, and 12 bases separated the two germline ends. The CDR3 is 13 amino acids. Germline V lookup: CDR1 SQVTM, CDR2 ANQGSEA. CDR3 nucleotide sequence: TGCAGCGTTGAATGGTTCGGAGGGACTGAAGCTTTCTTT. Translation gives CSVEWFGGTEAFF. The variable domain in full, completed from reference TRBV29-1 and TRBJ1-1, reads SAVISQKPSRDICQRGTSLTIQCQVDSQVTMMFWYRQQPGQSLTLIATANQGSEATYESGFVIDKFPISRPNLTFSTLTVSNMSPEDSSIYLCSVEWFGGTEAFFGQGTRLTVV.

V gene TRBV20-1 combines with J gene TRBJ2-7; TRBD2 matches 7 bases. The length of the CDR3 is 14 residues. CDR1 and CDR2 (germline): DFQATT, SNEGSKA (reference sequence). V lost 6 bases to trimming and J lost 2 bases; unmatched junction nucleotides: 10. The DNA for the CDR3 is TGCAGTGCCCAGGGAGCGGGGCGCACCTACGAGCAGTACTTC. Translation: CSAQGAGRTYEQYF.

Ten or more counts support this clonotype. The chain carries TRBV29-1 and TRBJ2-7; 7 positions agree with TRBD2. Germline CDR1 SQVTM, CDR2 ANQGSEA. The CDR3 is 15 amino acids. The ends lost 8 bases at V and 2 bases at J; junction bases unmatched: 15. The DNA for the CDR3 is TGCAGCTTCCGTAAGGGAGGGGACGGCACCTACGAGCAGTACTTC. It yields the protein CSFRKGGDGTYEQYF.